What follows are 21 T cell receptor beta chains derived from one specimen sequenced in a study of memory CD4+ T cells and cytomegalovirus serostatus. The sort gate was single viable CD3+CD4+CD8-CD45RO+ cells for memory CD4+ T cells. Clones were sequenced by immunoSEQ multiplex PCR, and TCRdb holds only the in-frame ones, with some missing. This sample has tens of thousands of clones, with approximately 78% found just once. Sequencing was done on a sample of memory CD4+ T cells from blood. The receptors originated from an adult in good health and CMV-seronegative.

The rearrangement links TRBV28 to TRBJ1-2, with TRBD1 matching 7 bases. The CDR3 is 15 amino acids. Germline V gene lookup returns CDR1 MDHEN and CDR2 SYDVKM. Trimming at V came to 6 bases and at J to 2 bases, leaving 9 bases not matched to a gene. CDR3 sequence reads: CASSAPTGNNYGYTF. Here the CDR3 DNA reads TGTGCCAGCAGCGCCCCGACAGGGAACAACTATGGCTACACCTTC.

The V and J genes are TRBV6-1 and TRBJ1-5; unclear D gene. The CDR3 is 13 residues long. Trimming removed 5 bases from V and 5 bases from J, with 10 bases in between. Germline V CDR1 and CDR2: MNHNS, SASEGT. The CDR3 sequence: CASSIGGDQPQHF. In DNA, the CDR3 is TGTGCCAGCAGTATAGGCGGTGATCAGCCCCAGCATTTT.

The rearrangement joins TRBV2 to TRBJ1-3; TRBD1 matches at 7 bases. The CDR3 spans 13 residues. V lost 6 bases to trimming and J lost 2 bases; unmatched junction nucleotides: 1. Germline CDR1 is SNHLY and CDR2 is FYNNEI. The CDR3 loop reads CASRRGPGNTIYF. CDR3 bases: TGTGCCAGCAGAAGGGGGCCTGGAAACACCATATATTTT.

The chain couples TRBV27 to TRBJ1-5; tentatively, D is TRBD1 (5 bases). With 2 bases removed from V and 4 bases from J, the gap between germline ends came to 6 bases. The CDR3 is 13 residues long. Germline assignment: CDR1 MNHEY and CDR2 SMNVEV (reference sequence). The CDR3, as DNA: TGTGCCAGCAGTTTAAGGGGAAATCAGCCCCAGCATTTT. It is translated as CASSLRGNQPQHF.

CDR3 bases: TGCAGCGCCACCGGGGACAGCAATCAGCCCCAGCATTTT. Translated, it gives CSATGDSNQPQHF. V is TRBV29-1 and J is TRBJ1-5; maybe TRBD1 (5 bases). This CDR3 contains 13 residues. Germline V gene lookup returns CDR1 SQVTM and CDR2 ANQGSEA. Trimming stripped 7 bases from V and 1 base from J, with 11 bases between.

The V gene is TRBV2, the J gene TRBJ1-1, with D tentatively TRBD1 (5 bases). V gave up 6 bases and J gave up 8 bases, with 16 bases separating them. The V gene's germline CDR1 is SNHLY and CDR2 FYNNEI. CDR3 size: 13 residues. The CDR3 loop is CASRTAQLGEAFF. CDR3 bases: TGTGCCAGCAGGACAGCCCAACTAGGGGAAGCTTTCTTT. The full variable domain, with the rest looked up from reference TRBV2 and TRBJ1-1, is EPEVTQTPSHQVTQMGQEVILRCVPISNHLYFYWYRQILGQKVEFLVSFYNNEISEKSEIFDDQFSVERPDGSNFTLKIRSTKLEDSAMYFCASRTAQLGEAFFGQGTRLTVV.

This chain joins TRBV7-2 and TRBJ1-1; D is uncertain. Per germline, CDR1 SGHTA and CDR2 FQGNSA. The CDR3 loop spans 16 amino acids. With 1 base removed from V and 0 bases from J, the gap between germline ends came to 12 bases. CDR3 amino acids: CASSLGRALLNTEAFF. Written as DNA, the CDR3 is TGTGCCAGCAGCTTAGGGCGGGCCCTATTGAACACTGAAGCTTTCTTT.

This clone was detected once. The gene calls are TRBV5-1 and TRBJ2-7, with D unresolved. This CDR3 region has 14 residues. Per the germline V gene, CDR1 is SGHRS and CDR2 is YFSETQ. Trimming took 2 bases from V and 2 from J, leaving 11 bases between them. CDR3 coding DNA: TGCGCCAGCAGCTTTGCCCCTGGCACCTACGAGCAGTACTTC. Residues: CASSFAPGTYEQYF.

This chain joins TRBV7-6 and TRBJ2-7; perhaps D is TRBD1 or TRBD2 (6 bases each). In germline, CDR1 is SGHVS, CDR2 FNYEAQ. The V end was cut by 5 bases, the J end by 4 bases, with 15 bases between. This CDR3 spans 14 amino acids. The CDR3 region is CASSHGGTRYEQYF. CDR3 sequence (DNA): TGTGCCAGCAGCCATGGGGGGACAAGATACGAGCAGTACTTC.

This clone showed up just a few times. The rearrangement joins TRBV5-1 to TRBJ2-6; no firm D call. With 0 bases removed from V and 0 bases from J, the gap between germline ends came to 16 bases. This CDR3 is built from 19 residues. The germline CDR1 and CDR2 sequences are SGHRS and YFSETQ. CDR3 residues: CASSLDLGMGFSGANVLTF. CDR3 sequence (DNA): TGCGCCAGCAGCTTGGATCTGGGTATGGGGTTCTCTGGGGCCAACGTCCTGACTTTC.

The rearrangement links TRBV25-1 to TRBJ1-3, with 7 bases identical to TRBD1. The CDR3 has 14 residues. Germline V gene sequence: CDR1 MGHDK, CDR2 SYGVNS. V dropped 7 bases and J dropped 1; count of bases not matched to a gene: 4. CDR3 bases: TGTGCCAGCACGACAGGGTTATCTGGAAACACCATATATTTT. This sequence encodes CASTTGLSGNTIYF.

CDR3 sequence reads: CASSNLVSGYEQYF. Here the CDR3 DNA reads TGTGCCAGCAGTAACCTCGTTTCGGGCTACGAGCAGTACTTC. The chain links TRBV6-1 to TRBJ2-7; D not resolved. Trimming cost V 5 bases and J 3 bases, with 14 bases left between them. Germline V gene lookup returns CDR1 MNHNS and CDR2 SASEGT. This CDR3 is 14 amino acids long.

This clone was detected once. The chain uses TRBV5-1 and TRBJ1-2, with D unclear. The CDR3 is made up of 14 amino acids. Germline CDR1 is SGHRS and CDR2 is YFSETQ. The germline V and J ends were trimmed by 0 bases and 8 bases, with 14 bases remaining between them. CDR3 residues: CASSLGLLQEGYTF. The CDR3 DNA reads as TGCGCCAGCAGCTTGGGACTGCTCCAGGAAGGCTACACCTTC. The entire variable domain, with the rest obtained from reference TRBV5-1 and TRBJ1-2, is as follows: KAGVTQTPRYLIKTRGQQVTLSCSPISGHRSVSWYQQTPGQGLQFLFEYFSETQRNKGNFPGRFSGRQFSNSRSEMNVSTLELGDSALYLCASSLGLLQEGYTFGSGTRLTVV.

The chain joins TRBV7-6 to TRBJ1-6; tentative D call: TRBD1 (6 bases). The CDR3 runs 19 residues. Germline CDR1 and CDR2: SGHVS and FNYEAQ. Trimming took 0 bases from V and 4 from J, leaving 19 bases between them. The CDR3 spells CASSLAAPRGGGYNSPLHF. In DNA, the CDR3 is TGTGCCAGCAGCTTAGCGGCACCCAGGGGAGGTGGTTATAATTCACCCCTCCACTTT.

The chain has TRBV27 and TRBJ1-2; D gene uncertain. Germline V CDR1 and CDR2: MNHEY, SMNVEV (reference sequence). This CDR3 contains 14 residues. V dropped 4 bases and J dropped 4 bases, with 13 bases sitting between them. For the CDR3, the DNA is TGTGCCAGCAGTTCTATGGACTGGACCTATGGCTACACCTTC. Translating it yields CASSSMDWTYGYTF.

The J gene is TRBJ2-2, the V gene TRBV4-1, with D perhaps matching TRBD1 (5 bases). V lost 1 base to trimming and J lost 4 bases, with 16 bases between them. Germline values: CDR1 MGHRA, CDR2 YSYEKL. The CDR3 length is 17 residues. The DNA of the CDR3 is TGCGCCAGCAGCCAAGTGGACATGGGGTGGGTCACCGGGGAGCTGTTTTTT. Its protein is CASSQVDMGWVTGELFF.

This clone was observed a single time. This chain joins TRBV7-9 and TRBJ1-2; D gene uncertain. The CDR3 spans 14 residues. The germline V and J ends were trimmed by 4 bases and 1 base, with 10 bases remaining between them. CDR1 is SEHNR and CDR2 is FQNEAQ in the germline V gene (reference sequence). Here the CDR3 reads CASSSTGFNYGYTF. The CDR3 nucleotides read TGTGCCAGCAGCTCGACGGGATTTAACTATGGCTACACCTTC.

This rearrangement joins TRBV28 to TRBJ1-5; 7 bases match TRBD1. The CDR3 totals 15 residues. After removal of 7 bases from V and 5 bases from J, the junction contained 11 bases not matched to a gene. From germline, CDR1 is MDHEN and CDR2 SYDVKM. The CDR3, as DNA: TGTGCCAGCAACGCGATCGACAGGGATTATCAGCCCCAGCATTTT. It codes for CASNAIDRDYQPQHF.

V and J are TRBV11-2 and TRBJ1-2, with D possibly being TRBD1 (5 bases). Trimming removed 0 bases from V and 8 bases from J, with 7 bases in between. Germline CDR1 SGHAT, CDR2 FQNNGV. The CDR3 contains 12 residues. CDR3 in DNA: TGTGCCAGCAGCTTAGAGGGGACGGGCTACACCTTC. This encodes CASSLEGTGYTF.

Of note for this clone: The sample has other DNA sequences that encode this CDR3 too. The J gene is TRBJ1-2, the V gene TRBV6-5; 7 bases agree with TRBD1. The CDR3 covers 13 residues. Germline V gives CDR1 MNHEY, CDR2 SVGAGI. With V trimmed by 5 bases and J by 7 bases, 7 bases remained unmatched. This CDR3 reads CASSQGGVGGYTF. In nucleotides, the CDR3 is TGTGCCAGCAGTCAAGGGGGCGTCGGTGGCTACACCTTC.

This clone was detected a few times. The chain uses TRBV7-9 and TRBJ1-4, with D possibly being TRBD1 (6 bases). CDR3 size: 15 residues. Germline V gene data show CDR1 as SEHNR and CDR2 as FQNEAQ (reference sequence). Trimming took off 5 bases at V and 3 bases at J, with 13 bases between the two ends. CDR3 sequence reads: CASSTVGAANEKLFF. As DNA, the CDR3 is TGTGCCAGCAGCACGGTGGGGGCAGCTAATGAAAAACTGTTTTTT. The complete variable domain, with remaining parts taken from reference TRBV7-9 and TRBJ1-4, reads DTGVSQNPRHKITKRGQNVTFRCDPISEHNRLYWYRQTLGQGPEFLTYFQNEAQLEKSRLLSDRFSAERPKGSFSTLEIQRTEQGDSAMYLCASSTVGAANEKLFFGSGTQLSVL.